The 9 T cell receptor beta chains below come from one sample, sequenced in a study of blood T cell repertoires in COVID-19. Sequencing was performed with immunoSEQ multiplex PCR; in TCRdb, only in-frame clones are kept and a portion is missing. Altogether some 83,000 clones are present, approximately 89% being singletons, with the ten largest covering roughly 2.3%. Sequencing was performed on peripheral blood. Every receptor here comes from a man between 50 and 59 years old with acute or convalescent COVID-19.

This clone showed up just once. The chain combines TRBV4-1 with TRBJ2-7; 8 bases line up with TRBD2. J was trimmed by 0 bases and V by 1 base; bases with no gene match: 5. Per germline, CDR1 MGHRA and CDR2 YSYEKL. The CDR3 consists of 16 residues. DNA for the CDR3: TGCGCCAGCAGCCAAGGGACGGGACTAGGCTCCTACGAGCAGTACTTC. Amino acids: CASSQGTGLGSYEQYF.

The chain uses TRBV28 and TRBJ2-3; D call uncertain. Trimming took off 3 bases at V and 0 bases at J, with 10 bases between the two ends. The CDR3 extends over 15 amino acids. CDR1 is MDHEN and CDR2 is SYDVKM in the germline V gene. The CDR3 reads CASSLVWRSTDTQYF. The CDR3 DNA follows: TGTGCCAGCAGTTTGGTTTGGAGAAGCACAGATACGCAGTATTTT.

V is TRBV6-5 and J is TRBJ1-1; TRBD1 is a possible D gene (5 bases). The CDR3 extends over 16 amino acids. Germline CDR1 reads MNHEY; CDR2 reads SVGAGI. The ends were cut back, 4 bases at V and 5 bases at J, with 20 bases in the middle. The CDR3, as DNA: TGTGCCAGCAGTTCGGCACCCGGCAGGGATAATACTGAAGCTTTCTTT. This codes for CASSSAPGRDNTEAFF.

The chain carries TRBV7-2 and TRBJ1-6, with D tentatively TRBD1 (5 bases). This CDR3 region has 13 residues. Deletions cut 5 bases from V and 7 bases from J, with 9 bases between. Germline V gene sequence: CDR1 SGHTA, CDR2 FQGNSA. CDR3 loop: CASSTYRNSPLHF. CDR3 nucleotide sequence: TGTGCCAGCAGCACCTACAGGAATTCACCCCTCCACTTT.

The chain is built from TRBV12-3 or TRBV12-4 and TRBJ1-5, with D possibly matching TRBD1 (6 bases). The CDR3 loop spans 13 amino acids. Deletions cut 6 bases from V and 6 bases from J, with 12 bases between. DNA of the CDR3: TGTGCCAGCAGCCGACAGGTCCCTCAGCCCCAGCATTTT. It codes for CASSRQVPQPQHF.

The genes are TRBV7-9 and TRBJ1-2, with unresolved D. The germline gives CDR1 SEHNR, CDR2 FQNEAQ (reference sequence). Trimming left V 0 bases short and J 7 bases short, with 18 bases between. The CDR3 has 16 residues. The CDR3 sequence is CASSLADSRGASGYTF. CDR3 nucleotides: TGTGCCAGCAGCTTAGCAGACTCTCGGGGTGCCTCTGGCTACACCTTC.

The V and J genes are TRBV7-8 and TRBJ1-1; 9 bases fit TRBD1. The CDR3 spans 16 residues. The V segment lost 3 bases and the J segment 0 bases; nucleotides outside the gene matches: 5. CDR1 and CDR2 from the germline V gene are SGHVS and FQNEAQ. The CDR3 DNA reads as TGTGCCAGCAGCTTGGGGACAGGGCAATTGAACACTGAAGCTTTCTTT. Protein: CASSLGTGQLNTEAFF. Filled out from reference TRBV7-8 and TRBJ1-1, the complete variable domain reads GAGVSQSPRYKVAKRGQDVALRCDPISGHVSLFWYQQALGQGPEFLTYFQNEAQLDKSGLPSDRFFAERPEGSVSTLKIQRTQQEDSAVYLCASSLGTGQLNTEAFFGQGTRLTVV.

The chain couples TRBV7-3 to TRBJ1-5; D might be TRBD1 (6 bases). Per germline, CDR1 SGHTA and CDR2 FQGTGA. The CDR3 sequence is 14 residues long. V lost 0 bases and J lost 5, with 8 bases in between. CDR3 region: CASSLTRTDQPQHF. Here the CDR3 DNA reads TGTGCCAGCAGCTTAACTAGGACAGATCAGCCCCAGCATTTT.

This clone was seen a single time. The V and J genes are TRBV13 and TRBJ2-7; the D gene is possibly TRBD1 (9 bases). V shed 5 bases and J shed 12 bases, with 23 bases lying between them. Germline V gene lookup returns CDR1 PRHDT and CDR2 FYEKMQ (reference sequence). The CDR3 runs to 14 residues. The CDR3 protein is CASSQGDRVAGRYF. The CDR3 DNA reads as TGTGCCAGCAGCCAGGGGGACAGGGTAGCGGGGCGGTACTTC.